This TCR beta chain was identified in a study of shared clonotypes between healthy human individuals. Naivety among CD8 cells was defined by CD45RO negativity and positive CCR7 selection, thereby excluding terminally differentiated effector memory CD45RA+ cells. This clone was counted a single time. Profiled with immunoSEQ multiplex PCR; TCRdb holds only in-frame clones, not every one. Among around 2,000,000 clones, approximately 95% were seen once, and the ten largest hold around 1%. The sample was naive CD8+ T cells sorted from blood. This TCR was sampled from a man aged 18 to 30 in good health.

CDR3 coding DNA: TGTGCCTGGAGTGTCCGGGCGCCCTCCTACGAGCAGTACTTC. Translating gives CAWSVRAPSYEQYF. The chain joins TRBV30 to TRBJ2-7; the D is unclear. Trimming removed 0 bases from V and 0 bases from J, with 9 bases in between. The CDR3 totals 14 residues. Germline CDR1 GTSNPN, CDR2 SVGIG (reference sequence).